The 13 T cell receptor beta chains listed next were all sequenced from one sample in a study of blood T cell repertoires in COVID-19. Profiled with immunoSEQ multiplex PCR; TCRdb holds only in-frame clones, not every one. Altogether approximately 69,000 clones are present, about 84% being singletons, with the ten largest covering more than 10%. Material for sequencing was peripheral blood. Every receptor here comes from a man in his fifties with COVID-19, enrolled during active disease.

The V gene is TRBV19, the J gene TRBJ2-1; 8 nucleotides align to TRBD1. Germline V CDR1 and CDR2: LNHDA, SQIVND (reference sequence). This CDR3 is 15 amino acids long. Trimming removed 5 bases from V and 6 bases from J; junction bases left unmatched: 9. The CDR3 DNA is TGTGCCAGTAGTGGCGGACAGGGCCTCTCCAATGAGCAGTTCTTC. Protein: CASSGGQGLSNEQFF.

The CDR3 reads CASSVQGATQETQYF. The CDR3 nucleotides are TGTGCCAGCAGCGTACAGGGGGCGACCCAAGAGACCCAGTACTTC. The chain combines TRBV9 with TRBJ2-5, with 8 bases identical to TRBD1. V lost 1 base and J lost 1; bases outside the gene matches: 3. The CDR3 extends over 15 amino acids. Germline V lookup: CDR1 SGDLS, CDR2 YYNGEE.

The chain carries TRBV13 and TRBJ1-2; a weak D match, TRBD1 (6 bases). V dropped 0 bases and J dropped 7 bases, with 15 bases sitting between them. The CDR3 sequence is 15 residues long. Germline V CDR1 and CDR2: PRHDT, FYEKMQ (reference sequence). The CDR3 nucleotides are TGTGCCAGCAGCTTAGGCGAACTCAGGGGTCTTGGCTACACCTTC. This translates into CASSLGELRGLGYTF. Based on the CDR3 plus reference TRBV13 and TRBJ1-2, the full variable domain is AAGVIQSPRHLIKEKRETATLKCYPIPRHDTVYWYQQGPGQDPQFLISFYEKMQSDKGSIPDRFSAQQFSDYHSELNMSSLELGDSALYFCASSLGELRGLGYTFGSGTRLTVV.

CDR3 nucleotides: TGCAGCGGCGGCCAAGAGGATGGCTACACCTTC. This translates into CSGGQEDGYTF. The gene calls are TRBV29-1 and TRBJ1-2; no firm D call. The germline CDR1 and CDR2 sequences are SQVTM and ANQGSEA. With 7 bases removed from V and 6 bases from J, the gap between germline ends came to 12 bases. The CDR3 is 11 residues long.

The chain combines TRBV7-2 with TRBJ1-2; TRBD1 is a possible D gene (5 bases). CDR1 SGHTA and CDR2 FQGNSA come from the germline V gene. V lost 0 bases and J lost 6, with 17 bases in between. This CDR3 region has 16 residues. The CDR3 nucleotides read TGTGCCAGCAGCTTAGCGAGTCCAGGGAATTCGGATGGCTACACCTTC. The encoded protein is CASSLASPGNSDGYTF.

V gene TRBV5-1 combines with J gene TRBJ2-1, with a tentative D call TRBD1 (5 bases). V lost 6 bases, J lost 5 bases, and 15 bases lay in between. CDR3 length equals 14 residues. The germline V gene encodes CDR1 SGHRS and CDR2 YFSETQ. CDR3 protein: CASKPTGLNNEQFF. CDR3 DNA: TGCGCCAGCAAACCCACAGGTTTAAACAATGAGCAGTTCTTC.

This chain joins TRBV7-2 and TRBJ2-5, with 8 bases matching TRBD2. There are 15 residues in the CDR3. The germline V gene has CDR1 SGHTA and CDR2 FQGNSA. The ends lost 3 bases at V and 5 bases at J; junction bases unmatched: 8. The CDR3 region has the DNA TGTGCCAGCAGCTTTGCGGCGGGGGGTAGCGAGACCCAGTACTTC. It codes for CASSFAAGGSETQYF. The full variable domain, in which reference TRBV7-2 and TRBJ2-5 provide the parts outside the CDR3, is GAGVSQSPSNKVTEKGKDVELRCDPISGHTALYWYRQSLGQGLEFLIYFQGNSAPDKSGLPSDRFSAERTGGSVSTLTIQRTQQEDSAVYLCASSFAAGGSETQYFGPGTRLLVL.

The V gene is TRBV24-1, the J gene TRBJ2-1; 8 positions agree with TRBD2. This CDR3 is built from 16 residues. J gave up 2 bases and V 2 bases, and 4 bases lay outside the gene matches. Germline-derived CDR1 and CDR2 are KGHDR and SFDVKD. The CDR3 DNA reads TGTGCCACCAGTGATTCCGGGCGGGGGGCCTACAATGAGCAGTTCTTC. This gives the protein CATSDSGRGAYNEQFF.

The V gene is TRBV4-2, the J gene TRBJ2-6, with 9 positions matching TRBD1. The germline CDR1 and CDR2 sequences are LGHNA and YNFKEQ. After removal of 5 bases from V and 4 bases from J, the junction contained 9 bases not matched to a gene. This CDR3 spans 17 amino acids. CDR3 DNA: TGTGCCAGCAGCGCCGGGGACAGGGATGTAGGGGCCAACGTCCTGACTTTC. This sequence encodes CASSAGDRDVGANVLTF.

The rearrangement uses TRBV2 and TRBJ2-2; 8 bases align to TRBD1. Germline V gene lookup returns CDR1 SNHLY and CDR2 FYNNEI. Trimming at V came to 4 bases and at J to 6 bases, leaving 1 base not matched to a gene. CDR3 length equals 13 residues. The CDR3 sequence: CASSGQGSGELFF. The CDR3 bases are TGTGCCAGCAGTGGACAGGGGTCCGGGGAGCTGTTTTTT.

Only a few counts were recorded for this clone. The rearrangement uses TRBV10-3 and TRBJ2-7; D may be TRBD2 (7 bases). V lost 11 bases to trimming and J lost 7 bases, with 15 bases between them. Germline CDR1 ENHRY, CDR2 SYGVKD. There are 11 residues in the CDR3. CDR3 sequence (DNA): TGTGCCGGGGGCGGGGGACGGGAGCAGTACTTC. This encodes CAGGGGREQYF.

The V call is TRBV18, the J call TRBJ1-1; D is undetermined. Trimming left V 6 bases short and J 1 base short, with 15 bases between. The CDR3 runs 15 residues. Germline-derived CDR1 and CDR2 are KGHSH and LQKENI. The CDR3 spells CASSALERANTEAFF. The CDR3 DNA reads as TGTGCCAGCTCCGCCCTTGAGAGGGCGAACACTGAAGCTTTCTTT.

The chain combines TRBV30 with TRBJ2-6; 7 positions match TRBD2. The CDR3 runs 13 residues. Trimming at V came to 2 bases and at J to 9 bases, leaving 4 bases not matched to a gene. The germline V gene has CDR1 GTSNPN and CDR2 SVGIG (reference sequence). The CDR3 spells CAWSSGGINVLTF. The CDR3 nucleotides are TGTGCCTGGAGTTCCGGGGGGATCAACGTCCTGACTTTC. Full variable domain (rest looked up from reference TRBV30 and TRBJ2-6): SQTIHQWPATLVQPVGSPLSLECTVEGTSNPNLYWYRQAAGRGLQLLFYSVGIGQISSEVPQNLSASRPQDRQFILSSKKLLLSDSGFYLCAWSSGGINVLTFGAGSRLTVL.